This T cell receptor beta chain appears in the sequencing data of a study of cytomegalovirus exposure and HLA in healthy donors. This CDR3 region has 16 residues. Germline values: CDR1 SGDLS, CDR2 YYNGEE. V was clipped by 0 bases and J by 5 bases, with 15 bases between them. The PCR had 60 Vbeta and 13 Jbeta primers. The method was immunoSEQ multiplex PCR; TCRdb's version includes in-frame clones alone and lacks a portion of them. The sample carries roughly 100,000 clones, over 75% recorded once. The study, taken as a whole, reports: Segments of the TCR beta V type were, in most cases, productive about 87% or about 30% of the time in an earlier analysis.

A remark on this clone: Antigen: not known.

This clonotype was obtained from a woman between 40 and 55 years old in good health and CMV-seropositive. Sequencing was carried out using PBMCs. This sequence joins TRBV9 and TRBJ2-1; tentative D call: TRBD1 (7 bases). CDR3 loop: CASSVGGRGADNEQFF. The CDR3 nucleotides are TGTGCCAGCAGCGTAGGGGGCAGGGGGGCGGACAATGAGCAGTTCTTC.